Listed below are T cell receptor beta chains from one sample, sequenced in a study of blood T cell repertoires in COVID-19. Assay used: immunoSEQ multiplex PCR; TCRdb lists only in-frame clones, some missing. The sample has about 56,000 clones; approximately 81% are singletons. Material for sequencing was peripheral blood. These receptors all stem from a woman older than 75 with acute or convalescent COVID-19. CDR3s include the opening cysteine and the closing phenylalanine or tryptophan. The D gene is left open where the match is weak. Where a row states a size, it is once, few, many or the class of an expanded clone; other rows omit it.

V gene	clone size	D gene	J gene	CDR3 protein	CDR3 DNA
TRBV19	-	TRBD1	TRBJ1-3	CASSIPPRTGIFSGNTIYF	TGTGCCAGTAGTATACCCCCCCGGACAGGAATCTTCTCTGGAAACACCATATATTTT
TRBV12-3/TRBV12-4	-	TRBD2	TRBJ2-1	CGTSGGAYDEQFF	TGTGGTACGAGCGGGGGGGCCTATGATGAGCAGTTCTTC
TRBV4-2	-	-	TRBJ2-3	CASSQAGEGPYF	TGTGCCAGCAGCCAAGCCGGAGAGGGTCCGTATTTT
TRBV6-5	-	-	TRBJ2-5	CASRIPGQETQYF	TGTGCCAGTCGAATACCGGGGCAAGAGACCCAGTACTTC
TRBV2	-	TRBD1	TRBJ1-5	CASSDQGGQPQHF	TGTGCCAGCAGTGACCAGGGGGGCCAGCCCCAGCATTTT
TRBV12-3/TRBV12-4	-	TRBD2	TRBJ2-4	CASTLSGIIQYF	TGTGCCAGCACTTTAAGCGGGATAATTCAGTACTTC
TRBV2	few	-	TRBJ1-2	CASRHRESSYGYTF	TGTGCCAGCAGGCATCGGGAGAGCTCCTATGGCTACACCTTC
TRBV6-5	-	TRBD2	TRBJ2-3	CASTLRGGAGITQYF	TGTGCCAGCACCCTTCGCGGGGGGGCAGGGATTACGCAGTATTTT
TRBV3-1/TRBV3-2	-	-	TRBJ1-2	CASSPSLILNYGYTF	TGTGCCAGCAGCCCGTCACTTATACTGAACTATGGCTACACCTTC
TRBV6-4	-	TRBD2	TRBJ2-7	CASSQGAGASYEQYF	TGTGCCAGCAGTCAGGGAGCGGGGGCTTCCTACGAGCAGTACTTC
TRBV7-2	-	TRBD2	TRBJ2-2	CASSSWTRRGGAGELFF	TGTGCCAGCAGCTCCTGGACTAGACGGGGTGGCGCCGGGGAGCTGTTTTTT